This T cell receptor (beta chain) was captured by sequencing in a study of T cells after yellow fever vaccination. Findings of the study overall: A minor fraction of clonotypes spanned both CD4 and CD8 compartments.

This clonotype was seen repeatedly, ten times or more. No antigen is known for it. TCRdb passed the 5' RACE reads through MiXCR, listing each CDR3 protein once. The sample comprises about 320,000 distinct CDR3 sequences, roughly 4.3% of which are singletons, and approximately 19% rests with the top ten. The CDR3 length is 13 residues. Trimming stripped 3 bases from V and 4 bases from J, with 8 bases between. CDR1 and CDR2 from the germline V gene are SEHNR and FQNEAQ (reference sequence). V is TRBV7-9 and J is TRBJ2-3, with unresolved D. The TCR originated in a man younger than 35 who received the YFV17D yellow fever vaccine. The sample consisted of PBMCs, taken 15 days after the yellow fever booster vaccination. The CDR3: CASSFPGADTQYF. The CDR3 coding sequence is TGTGCCAGCAGCTTTCCAGGCGCAGATACGCAGTATTTT.